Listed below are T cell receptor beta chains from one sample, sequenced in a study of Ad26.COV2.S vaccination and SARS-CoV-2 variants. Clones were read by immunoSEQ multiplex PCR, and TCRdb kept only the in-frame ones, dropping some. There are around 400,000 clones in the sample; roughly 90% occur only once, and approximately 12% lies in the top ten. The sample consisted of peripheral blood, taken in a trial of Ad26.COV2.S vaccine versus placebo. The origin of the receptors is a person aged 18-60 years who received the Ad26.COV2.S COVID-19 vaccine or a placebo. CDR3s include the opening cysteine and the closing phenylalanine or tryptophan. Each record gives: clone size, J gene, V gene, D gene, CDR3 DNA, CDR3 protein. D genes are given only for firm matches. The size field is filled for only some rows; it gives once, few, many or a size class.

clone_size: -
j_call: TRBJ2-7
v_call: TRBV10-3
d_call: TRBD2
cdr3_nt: TGTGCCACTAACTTAGCGGGATCCTCCTACGAGCAGTACTTC
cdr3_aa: CATNLAGSSYEQYF

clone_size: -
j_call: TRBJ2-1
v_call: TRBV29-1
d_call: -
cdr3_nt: TGCAGCGAAGGGAGCTTGAATGGCAATGAGCAGTTCTTC
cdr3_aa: CSEGSLNGNEQFF

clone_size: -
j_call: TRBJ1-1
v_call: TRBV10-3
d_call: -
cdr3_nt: TGTGCCACCCTCAACAGAGCTATAACGATGATGAACACTGAAGCTTTCTTT
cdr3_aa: CATLNRAITMMNTEAFF

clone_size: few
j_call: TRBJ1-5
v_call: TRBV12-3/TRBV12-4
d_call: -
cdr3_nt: TGTGCCAGCAGTTTAAGTCAGCCCCAGCATTTT
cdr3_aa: CASSLSQPQHF

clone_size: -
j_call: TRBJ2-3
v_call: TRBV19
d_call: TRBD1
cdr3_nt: TGTGCCAGTAGTATTCTTGGGACAGGGAGGACAGATACGCAGTATTTT
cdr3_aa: CASSILGTGRTDTQYF

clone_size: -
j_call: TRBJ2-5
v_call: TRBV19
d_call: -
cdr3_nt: TGTGCCAGTAGTGCCCCGGGCCGGCAAGAGACCCAGTACTTC
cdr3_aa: CASSAPGRQETQYF

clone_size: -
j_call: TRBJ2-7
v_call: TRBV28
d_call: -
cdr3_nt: TGTGCCAGCAGTTTATTAGCCGGCTCCTACGAGCAGTACTTC
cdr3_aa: CASSLLAGSYEQYF

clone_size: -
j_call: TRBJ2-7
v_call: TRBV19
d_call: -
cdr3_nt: TGTGCCAGTAGTATTCTAGCGTCCAGTAATAGCGAGCAGTACTTC
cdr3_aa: CASSILASSNSEQYF

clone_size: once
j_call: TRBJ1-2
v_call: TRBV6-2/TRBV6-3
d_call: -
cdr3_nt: TGTGCCAGCAGTTACGGGGGCGGCTACACCTTC
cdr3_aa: CASSYGGGYTF

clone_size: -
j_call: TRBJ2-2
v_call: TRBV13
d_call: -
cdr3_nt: TGTGCCAGCAGCTTAGAACCGGGAGTTAACACCGGGGAGCTGTTTTTT
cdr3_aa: CASSLEPGVNTGELFF

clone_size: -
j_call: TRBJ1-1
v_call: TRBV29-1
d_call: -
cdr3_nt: TGCAGCGTTGTAGTAGTGAACACTGAAGCTTTCTTT
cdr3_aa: CSVVVVNTEAFF

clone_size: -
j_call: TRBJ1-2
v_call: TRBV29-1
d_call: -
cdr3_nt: TGCAGCGTTGAGGAAAACTATGGCTACACCTTC
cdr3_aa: CSVEENYGYTF